The T cell receptor (beta chain) under discussion was sequenced for a study of early T cells in non-severe SARS-CoV-2 infection. Study overall: Sequenced bulk RNA came from whole blood that was unsorted, and chains were unpaired.

Trimming removed 6 bases from V and 7 bases from J, with 13 bases in between. Germline V gene data show CDR1 as SGHAT and CDR2 as FQNNGV. The CDR3 spans 13 residues. TCRdb re-called the 5' RACE reads with MiXCR, one entry per CDR3 protein. The sample records 68,000 or so distinct CDR3 sequences, roughly 10% being singletons. Material: whole blood. The clonotype was recovered from an adult who was a healthcare worker with PCR-confirmed SARS-CoV-2 infection or an uninfected control (not recorded which). V and J are TRBV11-2 and TRBJ2-4, with D perhaps TRBD1 or TRBD2 (5 bases each). The CDR3 coding sequence is TGTGCCAGCAGACGGGGCGAGGAGAACATTCAGTACTTC. Translation gives CASRRGEENIQYF.